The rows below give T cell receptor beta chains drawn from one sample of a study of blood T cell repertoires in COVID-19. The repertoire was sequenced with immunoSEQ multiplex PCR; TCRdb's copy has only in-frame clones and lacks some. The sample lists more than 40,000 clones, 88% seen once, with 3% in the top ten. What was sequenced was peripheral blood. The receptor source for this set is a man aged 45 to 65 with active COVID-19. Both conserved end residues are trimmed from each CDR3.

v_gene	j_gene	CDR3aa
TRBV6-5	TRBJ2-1	ASRVSGSSYNEQF
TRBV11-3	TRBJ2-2	ASSAGGKNTGELF
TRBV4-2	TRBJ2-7	ASSPAGGSSYEQY
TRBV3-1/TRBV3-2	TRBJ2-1	ASSQARRAIGDEQF
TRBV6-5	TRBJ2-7	ASRDSFSYEQY
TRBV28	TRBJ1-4	ASSPHLGGAGEKLF
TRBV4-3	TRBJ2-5	ASSQMGGGSQETQY
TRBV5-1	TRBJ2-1	ASSSGQGYHEQF
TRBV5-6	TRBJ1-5	ASSLNRGHSNQPQH
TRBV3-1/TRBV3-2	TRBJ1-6	ASSSSGGNSPLH
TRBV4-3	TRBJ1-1	ASSQEEVTEAF
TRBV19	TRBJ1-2	ASSINSYGYT
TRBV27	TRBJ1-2	ASRPQILAGRNYGYT
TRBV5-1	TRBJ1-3	ASSLTGDANSGNTIY
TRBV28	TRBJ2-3	ASSFPGTSTDTQY
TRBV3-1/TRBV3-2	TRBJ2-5	ASSQARNKVETQY
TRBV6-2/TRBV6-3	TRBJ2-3	ASSYSREANTDTQY
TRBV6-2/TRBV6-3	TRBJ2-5	ASSYVGGRQETQY
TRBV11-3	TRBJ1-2	ASSLGEEGRGRGSGKGYT
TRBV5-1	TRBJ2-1	ASSLDSGSYNEQF